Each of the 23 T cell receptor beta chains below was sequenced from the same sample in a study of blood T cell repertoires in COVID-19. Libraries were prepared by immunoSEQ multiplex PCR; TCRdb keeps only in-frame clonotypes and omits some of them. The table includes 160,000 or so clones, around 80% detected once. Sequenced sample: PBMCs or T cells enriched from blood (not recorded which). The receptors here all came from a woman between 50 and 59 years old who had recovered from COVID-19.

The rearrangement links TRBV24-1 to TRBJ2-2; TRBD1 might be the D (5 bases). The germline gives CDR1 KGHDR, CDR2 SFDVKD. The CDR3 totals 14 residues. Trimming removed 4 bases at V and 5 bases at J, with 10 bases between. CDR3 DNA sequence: TGTGCCACCAGTGACAGGGAAAAGACCGGGGAGCTGTTTTTT. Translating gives CATSDREKTGELFF.

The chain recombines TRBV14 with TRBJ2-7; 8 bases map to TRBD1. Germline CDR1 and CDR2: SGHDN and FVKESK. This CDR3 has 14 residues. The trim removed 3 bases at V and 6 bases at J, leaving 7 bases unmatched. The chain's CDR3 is CASSQGTGTGEQYF. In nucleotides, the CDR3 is TGTGCCAGCAGCCAGGGGACCGGGACAGGCGAGCAGTACTTC.

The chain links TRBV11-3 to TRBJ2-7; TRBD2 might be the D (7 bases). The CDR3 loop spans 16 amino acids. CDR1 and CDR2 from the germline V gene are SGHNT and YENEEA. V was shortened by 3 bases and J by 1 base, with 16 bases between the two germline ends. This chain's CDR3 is CASSLRGGEKSYEQYF. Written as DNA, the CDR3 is TGTGCCAGCAGCTTGAGGGGGGGGGAAAAATCCTACGAGCAGTACTTC.

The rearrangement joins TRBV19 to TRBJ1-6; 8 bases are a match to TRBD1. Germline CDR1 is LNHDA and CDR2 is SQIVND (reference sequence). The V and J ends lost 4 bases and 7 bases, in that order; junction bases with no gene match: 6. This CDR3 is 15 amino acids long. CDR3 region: CASSTGQGGNSPLHF. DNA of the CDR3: TGTGCCAGTAGTACTGGACAGGGCGGGAATTCACCCCTCCACTTT.

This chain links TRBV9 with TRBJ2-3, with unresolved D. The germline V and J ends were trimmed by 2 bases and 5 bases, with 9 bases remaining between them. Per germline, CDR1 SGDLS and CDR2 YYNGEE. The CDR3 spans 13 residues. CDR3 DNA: TGTGCCAGCAGCGTCTCTACCCTAGATACGCAGTATTTT. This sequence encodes CASSVSTLDTQYF.

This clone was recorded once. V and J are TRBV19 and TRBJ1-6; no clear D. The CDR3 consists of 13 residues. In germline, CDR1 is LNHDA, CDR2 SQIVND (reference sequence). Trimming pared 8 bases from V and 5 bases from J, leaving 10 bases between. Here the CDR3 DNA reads TGTGCCAGTGTGGGCAGGAATAATTCACCCCTCCACTTT. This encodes CASVGRNNSPLHF.

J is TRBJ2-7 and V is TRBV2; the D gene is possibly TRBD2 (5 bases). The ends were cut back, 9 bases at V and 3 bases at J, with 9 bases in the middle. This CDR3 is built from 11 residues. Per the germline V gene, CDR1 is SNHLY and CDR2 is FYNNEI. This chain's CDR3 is CASREGYEQYF. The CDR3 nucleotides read TGTGCCAGTAGAGAGGGCTACGAGCAGTACTTC.

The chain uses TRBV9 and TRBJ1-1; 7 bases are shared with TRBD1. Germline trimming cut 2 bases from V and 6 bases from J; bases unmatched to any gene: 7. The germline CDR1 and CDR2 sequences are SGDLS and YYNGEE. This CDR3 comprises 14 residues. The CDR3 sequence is CASSVIPQGAEAFF. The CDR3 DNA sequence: TGTGCCAGCAGCGTCATCCCTCAGGGGGCTGAAGCTTTCTTT.

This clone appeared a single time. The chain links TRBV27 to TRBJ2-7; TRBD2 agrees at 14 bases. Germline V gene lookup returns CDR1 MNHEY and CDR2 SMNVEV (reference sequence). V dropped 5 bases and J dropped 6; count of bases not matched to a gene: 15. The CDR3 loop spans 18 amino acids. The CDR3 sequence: CASSVSTSGRARGGEQYF. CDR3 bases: TGTGCCAGCAGTGTCTCGACTAGCGGGAGGGCACGAGGGGGCGAGCAGTACTTC.

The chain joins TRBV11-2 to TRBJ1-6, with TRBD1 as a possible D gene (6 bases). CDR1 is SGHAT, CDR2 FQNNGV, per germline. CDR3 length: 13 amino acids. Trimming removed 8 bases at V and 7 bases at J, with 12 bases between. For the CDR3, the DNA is TGTGCCAGCGGGGGCCGGATAAATTCACCCCTCCACTTT. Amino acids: CASGGRINSPLHF.

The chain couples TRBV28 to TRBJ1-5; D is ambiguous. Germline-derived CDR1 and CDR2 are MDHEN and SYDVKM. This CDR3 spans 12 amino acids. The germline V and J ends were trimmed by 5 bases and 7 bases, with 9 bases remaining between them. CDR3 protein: CASSTLSQPQHF. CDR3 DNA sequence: TGTGCCAGCAGTACATTATCCCAGCCCCAGCATTTT.

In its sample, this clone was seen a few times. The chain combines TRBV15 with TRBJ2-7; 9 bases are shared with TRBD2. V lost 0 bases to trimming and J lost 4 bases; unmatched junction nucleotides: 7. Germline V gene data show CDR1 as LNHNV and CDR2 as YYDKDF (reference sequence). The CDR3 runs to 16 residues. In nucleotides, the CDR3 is TGTGCCACCAGCAGAGATCTGTCTAGCGGGAAGTACGAGCAGTACTTC. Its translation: CATSRDLSSGKYEQYF.

The DNA of the CDR3 is TGTGCCAGCAGCGTAGAGGGGGCAGCGGCCGGGGAGCTGTTTTTT. It translates to CASSVEGAAAGELFF. The chain combines TRBV9 with TRBJ2-2; 7 positions match TRBD1. V lost 0 bases to trimming and J lost 6 bases; unmatched junction nucleotides: 5. In germline, CDR1 is SGDLS, CDR2 YYNGEE. This CDR3 region has 15 residues. The full variable domain, completed using reference TRBV9 and TRBJ2-2, is DSGVTQTPKHLITATGQRVTLRCSPRSGDLSVYWYQQSLDQGLQFLIQYYNGEERAKGNILERFSAQQFPDLHSELNLSSLELGDSALYFCASSVEGAAAGELFFGEGSRLTVL.

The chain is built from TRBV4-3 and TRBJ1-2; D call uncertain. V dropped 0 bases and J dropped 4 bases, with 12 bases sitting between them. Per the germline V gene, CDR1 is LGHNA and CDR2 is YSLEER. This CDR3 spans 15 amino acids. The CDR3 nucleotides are TGCGCCAGCAGCCAAGATCTTGGCGGGGTCTATGGCTACACCTTC. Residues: CASSQDLGGVYGYTF.

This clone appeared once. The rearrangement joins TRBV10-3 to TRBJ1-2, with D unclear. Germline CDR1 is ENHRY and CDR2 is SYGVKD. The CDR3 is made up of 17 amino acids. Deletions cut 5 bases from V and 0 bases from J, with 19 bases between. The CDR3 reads CAISRTLYDDSNYGYTF. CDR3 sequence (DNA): TGTGCCATCAGTAGAACCCTCTATGACGACTCTAACTATGGCTACACCTTC.

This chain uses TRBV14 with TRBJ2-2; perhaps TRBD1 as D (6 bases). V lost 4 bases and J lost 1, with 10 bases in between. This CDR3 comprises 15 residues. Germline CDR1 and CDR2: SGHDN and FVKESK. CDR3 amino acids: CASSPQGLNTGELFF. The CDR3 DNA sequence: TGTGCCAGCAGCCCCCAGGGGCTGAACACCGGGGAGCTGTTTTTT.

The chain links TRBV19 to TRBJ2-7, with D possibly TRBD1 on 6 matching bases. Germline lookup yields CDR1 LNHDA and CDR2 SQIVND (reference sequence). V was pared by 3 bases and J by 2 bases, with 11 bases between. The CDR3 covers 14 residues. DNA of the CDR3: TGTGCCAGTAGTATTACAGGGACCCCCTACGAGCAGTACTTC. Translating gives CASSITGTPYEQYF.

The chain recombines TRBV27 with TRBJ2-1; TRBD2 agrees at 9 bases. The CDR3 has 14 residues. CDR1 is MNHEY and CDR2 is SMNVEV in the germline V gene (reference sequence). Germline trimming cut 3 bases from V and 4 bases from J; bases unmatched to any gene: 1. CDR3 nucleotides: TGTGCCAGCAGTTTGGCGGGGGGGTACAATGAGCAGTTCTTC. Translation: CASSLAGGYNEQFF.

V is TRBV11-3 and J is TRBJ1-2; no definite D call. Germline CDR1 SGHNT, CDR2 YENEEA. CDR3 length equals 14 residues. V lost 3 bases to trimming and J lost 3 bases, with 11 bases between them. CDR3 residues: CASSFQTDYYGYTF. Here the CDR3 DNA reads TGTGCCAGCAGCTTCCAGACTGACTACTATGGCTACACCTTC.

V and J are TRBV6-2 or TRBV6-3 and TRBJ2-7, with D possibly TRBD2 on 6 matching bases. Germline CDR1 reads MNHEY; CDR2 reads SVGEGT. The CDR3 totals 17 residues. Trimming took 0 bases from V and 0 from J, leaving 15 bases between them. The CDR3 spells CASSYSIAALSSYEQYF. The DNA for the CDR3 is TGTGCCAGCAGTTACTCGATAGCGGCTCTCAGCTCCTACGAGCAGTACTTC.

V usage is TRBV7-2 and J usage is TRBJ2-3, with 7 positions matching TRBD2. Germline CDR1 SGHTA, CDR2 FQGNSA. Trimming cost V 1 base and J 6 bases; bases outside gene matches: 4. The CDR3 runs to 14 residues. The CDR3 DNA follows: TGTGCCAGCAGCTTAGGGGGAGGGAGCGATACGCAGTATTTT. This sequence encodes CASSLGGGSDTQYF.

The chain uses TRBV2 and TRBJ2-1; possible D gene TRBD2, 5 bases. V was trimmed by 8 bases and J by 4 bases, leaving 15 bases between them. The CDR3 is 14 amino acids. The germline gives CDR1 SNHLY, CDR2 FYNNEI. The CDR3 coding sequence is TGTGCCAGCCGGACTCCCCCTACTTACAATGAGCAGTTCTTC. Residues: CASRTPPTYNEQFF.

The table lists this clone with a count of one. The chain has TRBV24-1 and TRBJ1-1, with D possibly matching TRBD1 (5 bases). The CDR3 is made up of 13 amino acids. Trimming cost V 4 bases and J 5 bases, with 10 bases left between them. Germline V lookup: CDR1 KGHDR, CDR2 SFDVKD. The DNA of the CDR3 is TGTGCCACCAGTGACGGGGGGGTTACTGAAGCTTTCTTT. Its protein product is CATSDGGVTEAFF.